This TCR beta chain appears in the sequencing data of a study of beta chain features in type 1 diabetes (dated by TCRdb to about 2018). Study-level background: Mean age, gender distribution, total cell number and subset yield were not different between patients and healthy donors. Across all samples, around 100 million sorted cells were examined, and cell number per subset correlated strongly with RNA yield. In the study, TCRB repertoires of sorted circulating CD4+ T cell subsets from recently diagnosed type 1 diabetes patients were compared with those of matched healthy donors. Regulatory and stem cell-like memory subsets were isolated from only 8 patients and 8 healthy donors, whereas naive and central memory subsets came from all 30 or so donors.

Looking up the germline V gene yields CDR1 MGHDK and CDR2 SYGVNS. There are 14 amino acids in the CDR3, from cysteine to phenylalanine inclusive. The sequence is cut down to CDR3 DNA, 42 bases in frame from base 1. The germline ends are 11 bases apart after V is trimmed by 5 bases and J by 1 base. General conclusions and limits of the study: At VDJ recombination sites, type 1 diabetes patients had fewer insertions and more deleted nucleotides, which implies abnormalities in thymic rearrangement. Naive, central memory and regulatory TCRB repertoires appeared more similar among patients than among healthy donors. Because cDNA rather than genomic DNA was sequenced, highly expressing activated cells could have been over-represented, although no difference in activation and CD3 levels was found between groups. Type 1 diabetes patients showed a moderate but significant shortening of TCRB CDR3 length in all four CD4+ subsets. Only small numbers of individuals were included in the HLA sub-analyses, which left unresolved whether HLA type had any influence on TCRB rearrangement. Shorter templates might be favored by PCR, yet because patient and control samples were amplified and corrected together, any such skew would affect both groups equally.

The entire amount of isolated RNA was reverse transcribed using the High Capacity cDNA Reverse Transcription Kit, so the sequenced TCRB transcripts were expressed ones. Deep immunoSEQ sequencing was applied to naive, central memory and regulatory T cell samples, giving an average of around 3.4 million total reads per sample. Sorted cells were lysed in RLT buffer, and RNA was extracted using DNase-treated RNeasy Micro or Mini kits according to cell number. Each cell subset was processed separately to prevent cross-contamination, with patient and healthy donor samples processed together. The immunoSEQ multiplex PCR was used to amplify TCRB sequences from cDNA, yielding 87-bp fragments that span the CDR3 region. Sequencing of the amplicons was done on the Illumina HiSeq platform. Per the source publication's procedure: PCR bias was computationally corrected using synthetic template baselines, reads within Hamming distance 2 were collapsed, and singletons that could not be merged were discarded. Reads were aligned against IMGT to assign V, D and J genes, CDR3 length and insertions or deletions at six rearrangement sites. Clonotype counts were normalized to sorted cell number within each subset before computing true diversity and Gini coefficients with the tcR R package. The overlap coefficient, calculated on TCRB nucleotide sequences, was used to measure repertoire sharing. Out-of-frame TCRB sequences from naive cells were analyzed to stand in for the pre-selection repertoire. TCRdb took over this immuneACCESS table, retaining in-frame rearrangements with V and J assigned. Such tables are incomplete; in checked studies, under half of the missing clones stem from an unresolved V gene, and the remainder is unexplained. V, J and clone size reflect that table, while D and trimming were determined from the DNA. This sample has some 290,000 clones in its table, and around 24% of those were observed once. Roughly 0.011% of the sample rests with the top ten.

A few counts support this clone. The antigen it binds to is not known. No much larger clone is present one base from it, and per-base qualities are unavailable. From each donor, a single peripheral blood sample of approximately 0.11 L on average was drawn into heparinised tubes. Using a panel that included CD45RO, CCR7, CD25, CD127, CD95 and CD27, naive, central memory, regulatory and stem cell-like memory CD4+ T cells were sorted on a BD FACSAria II. A purity above 95% was achieved for all sorted populations. PBMCs were isolated immediately by Lymphoprep density gradient centrifugation and stained directly without culture. To minimize batch effects, samples were stained and sorted in pairs, one healthy donor with one patient per experiment.

The chain is assembled from TRBV25-1 and TRBJ1-1; no confident D gene assignment can be made. Sequenced input: naive CD4+ T cells from blood. The cell subset or site label, as the study defines it: true naive CD4+ T cells. This TCR was recovered from a woman aged 25 to 39 with type 1 diabetes. The DNA reads TGTGCCAGCAGTCAACATGGGAGGAACACTGAAGCTTTCTTT. Its amino acids are CASSQHGRNTEAFF.